This T cell receptor (beta chain) is from a study of blood T cell repertoires in COVID-19. The V and J ends lost 2 bases and 11 bases respectively, with 12 bases between them. The CDR3 is made up of 11 amino acids. Germline loops: CDR1 GTSNPN, CDR2 SVGIG (reference sequence). Using immunoSEQ multiplex PCR, the repertoire was profiled, and TCRdb retains in-frame clones only, with some absent. The table has some 160,000 clones, around 80% seen once; the top ten hold roughly a fifth. The clonotype originates from a woman aged 70-85 years who had recovered from COVID-19. The chain recombines TRBV30 with TRBJ1-1, with D uncertain. The specimen was peripheral blood. The CDR3 here is CAWSPGGWAFF. The CDR3 DNA follows: TGTGCCTGGAGTCCTGGAGGATGGGCTTTCTTT. Full variable domain (remainder filled in from reference TRBV30 and TRBJ1-1): SQTIHQWPATLVQPVGSPLSLECTVEGTSNPNLYWYRQAAGRGLQLLFYSVGIGQISSEVPQNLSASRPQDRQFILSSKKLLLSDSGFYLCAWSPGGWAFFGQGTRLTVV.